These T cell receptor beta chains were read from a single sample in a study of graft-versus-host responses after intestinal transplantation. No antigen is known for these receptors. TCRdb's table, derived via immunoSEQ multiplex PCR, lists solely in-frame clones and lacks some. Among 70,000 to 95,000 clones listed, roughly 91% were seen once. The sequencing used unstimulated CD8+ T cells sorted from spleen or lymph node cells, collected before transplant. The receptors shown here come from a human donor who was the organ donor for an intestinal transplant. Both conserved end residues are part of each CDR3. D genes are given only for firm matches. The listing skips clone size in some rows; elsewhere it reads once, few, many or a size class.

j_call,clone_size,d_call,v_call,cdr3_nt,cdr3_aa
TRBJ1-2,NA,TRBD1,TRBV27,TGTGCCAGCAGAGTACAGGGGAACGGCTACACCTTC,CASRVQGNGYTF
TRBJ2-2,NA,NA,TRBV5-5,TGTGCCAGCAGCCACCTCGGTTACACCGGGGAGCTGTTTTTT,CASSHLGYTGELFF
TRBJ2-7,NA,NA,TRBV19,TGTGCCAGTAGTAACATTGATCCCTTCTACGAGCAGTACTTC,CASSNIDPFYEQYF
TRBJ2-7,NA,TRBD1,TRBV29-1,TGCAGCGTTGAAGTAGGGACAGGGGGCAACTCCTACGAGCAGTACTTC,CSVEVGTGGNSYEQYF
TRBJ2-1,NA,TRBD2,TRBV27,TGTGCCAGCAGTCGGGAGGCTCTCTACAATGAGCAGTTCTTC,CASSREALYNEQFF
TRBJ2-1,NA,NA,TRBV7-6,TGTGCCAGCAGCCCCTGGAGAGTATCGAGCGAGCAGTTCTTC,CASSPWRVSSEQFF
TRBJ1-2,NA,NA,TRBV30,TGTGCCTGGAGTCCCGGGGGGTCGTACACCTTC,CAWSPGGSYTF
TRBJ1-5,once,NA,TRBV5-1,TGCGCCAGCAGCTTTTTTGGCGGTCAGCCCCAGCATTTT,CASSFFGGQPQHF
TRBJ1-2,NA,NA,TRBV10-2,TGCGCCAGCAAAGTAGGGGGTAACTATGGCTACACCTTC,CASKVGGNYGYTF
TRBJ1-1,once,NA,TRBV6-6,TGTGCCGGCAATTCAGGAGGGGGGGCGAACACTGAAGCTTTCTTT,CAGNSGGGANTEAFF
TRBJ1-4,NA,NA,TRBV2,TGTGCCAGCAGCCGCTGGCCTAATGAAAAACTGTTTTTT,CASSRWPNEKLFF
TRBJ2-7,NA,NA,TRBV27,TGTGCCAGCAGTTTGGTGGGGGCGGTTCCCGAGCAGTACTTC,CASSLVGAVPEQYF
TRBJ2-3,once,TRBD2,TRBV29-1,TGCAGCGTAGCCAGGCGGGAGAAAGGCACAGATACGCAGTATTTT,CSVARREKGTDTQYF
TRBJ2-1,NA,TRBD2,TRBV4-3,TGCGCCAGCAGCCAAGAAGGCCTAGCGGGAGAACAGAATGAGCAGTTCTTC,CASSQEGLAGEQNEQFF
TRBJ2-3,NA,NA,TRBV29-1,TGCAGCCCCTGGGACTCCGGCACAGATACGCAGTATTTT,CSPWDSGTDTQYF
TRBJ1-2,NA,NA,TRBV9,TGTGCCAGCAGCCCAGGACAGCTGGGTGGCTACACCTTC,CASSPGQLGGYTF
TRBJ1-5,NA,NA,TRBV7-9,TGTGCCAGCAGCTCTTCATTGGAGCAGCCCCAGCATTTT,CASSSSLEQPQHF
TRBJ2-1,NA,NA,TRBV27,TGTGCCAGCAGTTTATCAACAGGGACCTACAATGAGCAGTTCTTC,CASSLSTGTYNEQFF
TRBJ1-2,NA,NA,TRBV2,TGTGCCAGCGGGAGGCTGGGGCGCGTGAGAAATAACTATGGCTACACCTTC,CASGRLGRVRNNYGYTF
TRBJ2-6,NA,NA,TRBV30,TGTGCCTGGAGTGTATTTGGACAGCCAAGCTCTGGGGCCAACGTCCTGACTTTC,CAWSVFGQPSSGANVLTF
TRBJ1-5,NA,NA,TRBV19,TGTGCCAGTAGTATCGGGGGACCCAATCAGCCCCAGCATTTT,CASSIGGPNQPQHF
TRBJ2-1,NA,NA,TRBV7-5,TGTGCCAGAAGCTTAGCCGGTGGTGGGAGCTATGAGCAGTTCTTC,CARSLAGGGSYEQFF
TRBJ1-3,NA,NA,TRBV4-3,TGCGCCAGCAGCCAAGTTTCGGGGTCCTCTGGAAACACCATATATTTT,CASSQVSGSSGNTIYF
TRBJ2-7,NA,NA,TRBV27,TGTGCCAGCAGTTTATCGTGGTGGGGTGCAGGGGAGCAGTACTTC,CASSLSWWGAGEQYF
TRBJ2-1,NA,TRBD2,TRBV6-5,TGTGCCAGCAGTGCCTTAGCGGGAGGGAGTGAGCAGTTCTTC,CASSALAGGSEQFF
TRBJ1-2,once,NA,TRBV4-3,TGCGCCAGCAGCCAGGAGGCCACGGCCTTCTATGGCTACACCTTC,CASSQEATAFYGYTF
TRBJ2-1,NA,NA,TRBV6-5,TGTGCCAGCAGTCCGACTCTTACCCCATTTAGTGAGCAGTTCTTC,CASSPTLTPFSEQFF
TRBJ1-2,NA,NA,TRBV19,TGTGCCAGTAGTATGATTAGGACAGACTATGGCTACACCTTC,CASSMIRTDYGYTF
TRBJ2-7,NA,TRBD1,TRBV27,TGTGCCAGCAGTACCCACAGGGGGCTATCCTACGAGCAGTACTTC,CASSTHRGLSYEQYF
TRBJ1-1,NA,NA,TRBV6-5,TGTGCCAGCAGTCCGTCCCTTACAGGGTTTTCAGGTGCTTTCTTT,CASSPSLTGFSGAFF
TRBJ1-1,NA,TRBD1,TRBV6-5,TGTGCCAGCAGTTTCCCAGGGGGAACTGAAGCTTTCTTT,CASSFPGGTEAFF
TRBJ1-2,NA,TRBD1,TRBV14,TGTGCCAGCTCGGGACAGGGGTCAGGAAACTATGGCTACACCTTC,CASSGQGSGNYGYTF
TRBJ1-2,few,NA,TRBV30,TGTGCCTGGAGTCACATCTATGGCTACACCTTC,CAWSHIYGYTF
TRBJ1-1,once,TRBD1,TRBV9,TGTGCCAGCAGCGCAAGTAGCGACAGGGCTGAAGCTTTCTTT,CASSASSDRAEAFF
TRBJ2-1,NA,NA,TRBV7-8,TGTGCCAGCAGCTTACTTTTAATACGAGGAGGGCCCTACAATGAGCAGTTCTTC,CASSLLLIRGGPYNEQFF
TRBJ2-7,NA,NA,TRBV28,TGTGCCAGCAGCGGGGAAGAGCGGTCCTCCTACGAGCAGTACTTC,CASSGEERSSYEQYF
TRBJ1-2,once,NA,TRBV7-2,TGTGCCAGCAGCTTCAGGGGATGGGGCTATGGCTACACCTTC,CASSFRGWGYGYTF
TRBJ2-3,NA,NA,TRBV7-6,TGTGCCAGCAGCCAAGGGGGAGTCTCCATAGATACGCAGTATTTT,CASSQGGVSIDTQYF